This TCR beta chain was captured by sequencing in a study of T cells after yellow fever vaccination. Study-wide results and limits: Once the booster was given, most primary-vaccination clones reappeared, at about 96% for CD4 and over 85% for CD8. FACS-sorted repertoires could harbor abundant contaminating bulk-population clonotypes.

This CDR3 is built from 14 residues. Unmatched junction bases numbered 4, after V lost 3 bases and J lost 7 bases. Germline V CDR1 and CDR2: SGHRS, YFSETQ. MiXCR, run by TCRdb on the 5' RACE reads, gives a single entry per CDR3 protein. The repertoire holds 200,000 to 300,000 distinct CDR3 sequences, with under 15% as singletons. Worth noting for this clonotype: Antigen unknown.

The chain recombines TRBV5-1 with TRBJ1-6; 7 bases are a match to TRBD1. The input for sequencing was CD4+ T cells sorted from PBMCs, taken 45 days after the yellow fever booster vaccination. The origin of this receptor is a man aged 25-40 years who received the YFV17D yellow fever vaccine. CDR3 sequence: CASSSGTDNSPLHF. As DNA, the CDR3 is TGCGCCAGCAGCTCCGGGACAGACAATTCACCCCTCCACTTT.